The 18 T cell receptor beta chains reported below all come from one sample, sequenced in a study of early T cells in non-severe SARS-CoV-2 infection. TCRdb redid the calling of the 5' RACE reads with MiXCR, one entry per CDR3 protein. The sample lists approximately 69,000 distinct CDR3 sequences; approximately 10% were seen once. The source was whole blood, collected at baseline. The receptor set was obtained from an adult who was a healthcare worker with PCR-confirmed SARS-CoV-2 infection or an uninfected control (not recorded which).

This clonotype was counted at least ten times. The genes are TRBV14 and TRBJ1-2; unclear D gene. Germline V gene data show CDR1 as SGHDN and CDR2 as FVKESK. The CDR3 runs 12 residues. Trimming cost V 4 bases and J 8 bases, with 11 bases left between them. DNA for the CDR3: TGTGCCAGCAGCCCTTCCGGGAGAGGCTACACCTTC. It yields the protein CASSPSGRGYTF.

In its sample, this clonotype was seen many times. The chain couples TRBV12-3 or TRBV12-4 to TRBJ2-5, with D uncertain. This CDR3 is 11 amino acids long. V lost 6 bases and J lost 1, with 3 bases in between. CDR3: CASRAQETQYF. The CDR3 bases are TGTGCCAGCAGAGCCCAAGAGACCCAGTACTTC.

The V gene is TRBV5-1, the J gene TRBJ2-7; no reliable D call. Germline CDR1 SGHRS, CDR2 YFSETQ. This CDR3 contains 13 residues. V shed 0 bases and J shed 2 bases, with 6 bases lying between them. In DNA, the CDR3 is TGCGCCAGCAGCTTGGGAGGAACCTACGAGCAGTACTTC. Residues: CASSLGGTYEQYF.

On this clonotype itself: An end of the junction does not agree with germline; a read error may underlie this. This chain uses TRBV29-1 with TRBJ1-1, with D maybe TRBD1 (5 bases). This CDR3 has 12 residues. The germline V gene encodes CDR1 SQVTM and CDR2 ANQGSEA. CDR3: CSVAGPGSEAFF. The CDR3 nucleotides read TGCAGCGTTGCGGGACCGGGGTCTGAGGCTTTCTTT.

This clonotype came up many times. The V call is TRBV5-1, the J call TRBJ1-1, with D perhaps TRBD1 (5 bases). The V gene lost 0 bases and the J gene lost 1 base, with 10 bases spanning the gap. The CDR3 is 15 residues long. The V gene's germline CDR1 is SGHRS and CDR2 YFSETQ. Here the CDR3 DNA reads TGCGCCAGCAGCTTGGTTCCGGGGCCGAACACTGAAGCTTTCTTT. Its translation is CASSLVPGPNTEAFF.

This clonotype was picked up a small number of times. The CDR3 here is CASSLSLRGMGNEQFF. Here the CDR3 DNA reads TGTGCCAGCAGCTTAAGTTTGAGGGGGATGGGAAATGAGCAGTTCTTC. The chain combines TRBV7-8 with TRBJ2-1, with a weak D call TRBD1 (6 bases). Germline lookup yields CDR1 SGHVS and CDR2 FQNEAQ. V gave up 2 bases and J gave up 7 bases, with 18 bases separating them. The CDR3 covers 16 residues.

This clonotype was observed a single time. V usage is TRBV27 and J usage is TRBJ2-1, with 9 nucleotides matching TRBD1. V was clipped by 7 bases and J by 2 bases; unmatched bases: 9. CDR1 is MNHEY and CDR2 is SMNVEV in the germline V gene (reference sequence). The CDR3 spans 16 residues. The DNA for the CDR3 is TGTGCCAGCACCAGGCGGGACAGGGCCCCCTACAATGAGCAGTTCTTC. Its protein is CASTRRDRAPYNEQFF.

This clonotype was detected only a few times. The chain joins TRBV12-3 or TRBV12-4 to TRBJ2-4, with a tentative D call TRBD1 (6 bases). CDR3 size: 13 residues. Trimming removed 5 bases at V and 7 bases at J, with 12 bases between. The CDR3 DNA follows: TGTGCCAGCAGTCCAACAGGGCTGAACATTCAGTACTTC. Protein: CASSPTGLNIQYF.

This clonotype was found a few times. The chain has TRBV6-4 and TRBJ2-1; maybe TRBD2 (6 bases). CDR1 is MRHNA, CDR2 SNTAGT, per germline. The CDR3 extends over 16 amino acids. The ends were cut back, 1 base at V and 0 bases at J, with 10 bases in the middle. CDR3 residues: CASSDFGGTSYNEQFF. DNA for the CDR3: TGTGCCAGCAGTGACTTTGGCGGGACCTCCTACAATGAGCAGTTCTTC.

This clonotype was seen a few times. The gene calls are TRBV20-1 and TRBJ2-5, with 11 positions matching TRBD2. CDR1 is DFQATT and CDR2 is SNEGSKA in the germline V gene (reference sequence). After removal of 5 bases from V and 0 bases from J, the junction contained 5 bases not matched to a gene. The CDR3 sequence is 15 residues long. In DNA form, the CDR3 reads TGCAGTGCTCACCTAGCGGGGGGACACCAAGAGACCCAGTACTTC. Protein product: CSAHLAGGHQETQYF.

J is TRBJ1-1 and V is TRBV11-2, with D possibly TRBD1 on 6 matching bases. V lost 0 bases and J 5 bases, leaving 10 bases between the germline ends. This CDR3 is built from 14 residues. Looked up from germline, CDR1 is SGHAT and CDR2 is FQNNGV. CDR3 sequence (DNA): TGTGCCAGCAGCTTAGAAAGCCAGGGGACTGAAGCTTTCTTT. It encodes CASSLESQGTEAFF.

The sample holds a few counts of this clonotype. V gene TRBV27 combines with J gene TRBJ1-2, with 8 positions matching TRBD1. Germline loops: CDR1 MNHEY, CDR2 SMNVEV (reference sequence). The V and J ends lost 2 bases and 4 bases, in that order; junction bases with no gene match: 6. The CDR3 loop spans 15 amino acids. DNA for the CDR3: TGTGCCAGCAGTTTACGACAGGGGTTGCCCTATGGCTACACCTTC. Protein: CASSLRQGLPYGYTF.

This clonotype was observed many times. This chain connects TRBV24-1 to TRBJ2-3; 7 bases align to TRBD1. The CDR3 loop spans 18 amino acids. Per the germline V gene, CDR1 is KGHDR and CDR2 is SFDVKD. The V and J ends lost 4 bases and 1 base, in that order; junction bases with no gene match: 13. The CDR3 spells CATSELRDRIFGTDTQYF. The CDR3 DNA sequence: TGTGCCACCAGTGAACTCCGGGACAGAATATTCGGCACAGATACGCAGTATTTT.

The sample holds a few counts of this clonotype. The CDR3 bases are TGTGCCAGTAGTATAGCGGACAGGTTTAATGAAAAACTGTTTTTT. It is translated as CASSIADRFNEKLFF. The V gene is TRBV19, the J gene TRBJ1-4; 7 bases are a match to TRBD1. There are 15 residues in the CDR3. In germline, CDR1 is LNHDA, CDR2 SQIVND (reference sequence). After removal of 1 base from V and 4 bases from J, the junction contained 3 bases not matched to a gene.

V gene TRBV28 combines with J gene TRBJ2-3; D is uncertain. Germline-derived CDR1 and CDR2 are MDHEN and SYDVKM. Trimming left V 3 bases short and J 2 bases short, with 12 bases between. This CDR3 is 15 amino acids long. The CDR3 here is CASSFHWGNTDTQYF. In DNA form, the CDR3 reads TGTGCCAGCAGTTTCCACTGGGGAAACACAGATACGCAGTATTTT.

In its sample, this clonotype was seen a few times. The CDR3 loop is CASSPLTGTSGNTIYF. CDR3 nucleotide sequence: TGTGCCAGCAGCCCGCTGACAGGGACCTCTGGAAACACCATATATTTT. This rearrangement joins TRBV9 to TRBJ1-3; 7 nucleotides match TRBD1. The V and J ends lost 4 bases and 0 bases, in that order; junction bases with no gene match: 7. CDR3 length equals 16 residues. CDR1 and CDR2 (germline): SGDLS, YYNGEE. The variable domain in full, with the rest retrieved from reference TRBV9 and TRBJ1-3, is DSGVTQTPKHLITATGQRVTLRCSPRSGDLSVYWYQQSLDQGLQFLIQYYNGEERAKGNILERFSAQQFPDLHSELNLSSLELGDSALYFCASSPLTGTSGNTIYFGEGSWLTVV.

This clonotype was detected many times. The rearrangement links TRBV29-1 to TRBJ2-1, with D uncertain. The CDR3 sequence is 11 residues long. The V and J ends lost 5 bases and 8 bases respectively, with 10 bases between them. Germline CDR1 and CDR2: SQVTM and ANQGSEA. As DNA, the CDR3 is TGCAGCGTTCGGACCCGAGATGAGCAGTTCTTC. This codes for CSVRTRDEQFF.

J is TRBJ2-7 and V is TRBV9, with a weak D call TRBD2 (5 bases). CDR3 size: 13 residues. Germline V gives CDR1 SGDLS, CDR2 YYNGEE. V gave up 1 base and J gave up 4 bases, with 9 bases separating them. CDR3 protein: CASSVSSGYEQYF. CDR3 in DNA: TGTGCCAGCAGCGTAAGCAGCGGATACGAGCAGTACTTC.